Below are 29 T cell receptor beta chains sequenced from a single sample in a study of T cell responses to AZD1222 COVID-19 vaccine. TCRdb's table, derived via immunoSEQ multiplex PCR, lists solely in-frame clones and lacks some. There are 100,000 to 150,000 clones in the sample; over 90% occur only once, and 5% to 6.5% lies in the top ten. The specimen was peripheral blood, collected on day 0 of AZD1222 vaccination. Receptors originate from an adult in good health.

The rearrangement links TRBV5-4 to TRBJ2-7, with a weak D call TRBD1 (6 bases). This CDR3 contains 16 residues. Trimming shortened V by 2 bases and J by 1 base, and 16 bases separated the two germline ends. Per germline, CDR1 SGHNT and CDR2 YYREEE (reference sequence). CDR3 in amino acids: CASSFLQGSRSYEQYF. The CDR3 bases are TGTGCCAGCAGCTTCTTACAGGGATCCCGTTCCTACGAGCAGTACTTC.

This rearrangement joins TRBV5-1 to TRBJ2-7; no reliable D call. The CDR3 runs 14 residues. The V gene lost 3 bases and the J gene lost 0 bases, with 10 bases spanning the gap. Germline CDR1 is SGHRS and CDR2 is YFSETQ. In nucleotides, the CDR3 is TGCGCCAGCAGCTCGGACGCACACTCCTACGAGCAGTACTTC. This translates into CASSSDAHSYEQYF.

This rearrangement joins TRBV19 to TRBJ2-7; 7 bases map to TRBD2. There are 18 residues in the CDR3. The V gene's germline CDR1 is LNHDA and CDR2 SQIVND (reference sequence). V lost 2 bases to trimming and J lost 6 bases; unmatched junction nucleotides: 19. DNA for the CDR3: TGTGCCAGTAGTATACTCCCGGGAGGCGCACTTCCCCATCGCGAGCAGTACTTC. Translating it yields CASSILPGGALPHREQYF.

This rearrangement joins TRBV5-4 to TRBJ2-7; D remains ambiguous. Germline CDR1 and CDR2: SGHNT and YYREEE (reference sequence). The length of the CDR3 is 15 residues. The ends were cut back, 2 bases at V and 0 bases at J, with 12 bases in the middle. The CDR3 sequence is CASSFGQRSSYEQYF. The CDR3 region has the DNA TGTGCCAGCAGCTTCGGTCAGAGAAGCTCCTACGAGCAGTACTTC. Based on the CDR3 plus reference TRBV5-4 and TRBJ2-7, the full variable domain is ETGVTQSPTHLIKTRGQQVTLRCSSQSGHNTVSWYQQALGQGPQFIFQYYREEENGRGNFPPRFSGLQFPNYSSELNVNALELDDSALYLCASSFGQRSSYEQYFGPGTRLTVT.

The chain links TRBV15 to TRBJ2-2; unclear D gene. Per germline, CDR1 LNHNV and CDR2 YYDKDF (reference sequence). Trimming removed 1 base from V and 7 bases from J, with 7 bases in between. The CDR3 contains 13 residues. DNA for the CDR3: TGTGCCACCAGCAGAGGATATAGCGGGGAGCTGTTTTTT. Its protein is CATSRGYSGELFF. The full variable domain, completed using reference TRBV15 and TRBJ2-2, is DAMVIQNPRYQVTQFGKPVTLSCSQTLNHNVMYWYQQKSSQAPKLLFHYYDKDFNNEADTPDNFQSRRPNTSFCFLDIRSPGLGDTAMYLCATSRGYSGELFFGEGSRLTVL.

V is TRBV9 and J is TRBJ2-7; D is possibly TRBD1 (6 bases). Deletions cut 0 bases from V and 1 base from J, with 14 bases between. The length of the CDR3 is 16 residues. Germline V lookup: CDR1 SGDLS, CDR2 YYNGEE. The CDR3 region is CASSVGWGLTSYEQYF. The CDR3 DNA is TGTGCCAGCAGCGTAGGGTGGGGGCTTACTTCCTACGAGCAGTACTTC.

The rearrangement uses TRBV7-2 and TRBJ1-6; D remains ambiguous. The CDR3 sequence is 14 residues long. V was trimmed by 1 base and J by 7 bases, leaving 8 bases between them. Looked up from germline, CDR1 is SGHTA and CDR2 is FQGNSA. CDR3 nucleotides: TGTGCCAGCAGCTTAGGGGGAAACAATTCACCCCTCCACTTT. Translating gives CASSLGGNNSPLHF.

V usage is TRBV15 and J usage is TRBJ1-5; D gene uncertain. Germline V gene lookup returns CDR1 LNHNV and CDR2 YYDKDF (reference sequence). There are 17 residues in the CDR3. Deletions cut 8 bases from V and 4 bases from J, with 24 bases between. The CDR3 DNA reads TGTGCCACCGCCCCAGATGGGAGGGTGGAGTCGAATCAGCCCCAGCATTTT. This encodes CATAPDGRVESNQPQHF.

This clone has just one count. This chain connects TRBV10-3 to TRBJ1-2; D unclear. The germline gives CDR1 ENHRY, CDR2 SYGVKD. The CDR3 sequence is 15 residues long. V dropped 7 bases and J dropped 0 bases, with 15 bases sitting between them. This chain's CDR3 is CAITQAIETNYGYTF. CDR3 in DNA: TGTGCCATCACGCAGGCTATCGAGACTAACTATGGCTACACCTTC.

This chain links TRBV27 with TRBJ2-4; a weak D match, TRBD2 (5 bases). The V end lost 6 bases, the J end lost 0 bases, and 21 bases lay between the germline ends. CDR1 is MNHEY and CDR2 is SMNVEV in the germline V gene (reference sequence). CDR3 length: 18 amino acids. CDR3 protein: CASSLPGKGKQAKNIQYF. For the CDR3, the DNA is TGTGCCAGCAGCCTCCCCGGGAAAGGGAAGCAAGCCAAAAACATTCAGTACTTC.

The rearrangement uses TRBV11-2 and TRBJ2-1; 7 nucleotides agree with TRBD2. Looked up from germline, CDR1 is SGHAT and CDR2 is FQNNGV. This CDR3 contains 14 residues. Trimming took 5 bases from V and 8 from J; bases not matched to a gene: 9. The CDR3 loop is CASSVREFRYEQFF. The CDR3 nucleotides read TGTGCCAGCAGCGTGCGGGAGTTTCGGTATGAGCAGTTCTTC.

V gene TRBV4-2 combines with J gene TRBJ1-1, with D unclear. The V end lost 1 base, the J end lost 4 bases, and 1 base lay between the germline ends. Per germline, CDR1 LGHNA and CDR2 YNFKEQ. The CDR3 covers 11 residues. The DNA for the CDR3 is TGTGCCAGCAGCCAAGGCACTGAAGCTTTCTTT. Its protein product is CASSQGTEAFF.

J is TRBJ2-7 and V is TRBV2; D remains unclear. This CDR3 is built from 12 residues. V shed 5 bases and J shed 0 bases, with 5 bases lying between them. Per the germline V gene, CDR1 is SNHLY and CDR2 is FYNNEI. The CDR3 spells CASSLSSYEQYF. In DNA form, the CDR3 reads TGTGCCAGCAGTCTCAGCTCCTACGAGCAGTACTTC. The full variable domain, completed using reference TRBV2 and TRBJ2-7, is EPEVTQTPSHQVTQMGQEVILRCVPISNHLYFYWYRQILGQKVEFLVSFYNNEISEKSEIFDDQFSVERPDGSNFTLKIRSTKLEDSAMYFCASSLSSYEQYFGPGTRLTVT.

As concerns this clone: Germline is not matched at one junction end, which may reflect a read error. The V gene is TRBV7-8, the J gene TRBJ2-1, with 8 nucleotides matching TRBD2. Germline CDR1 SGHVS, CDR2 FQNEAQ. CDR3 length: 15 residues. The CDR3 DNA reads as TGTGCCAGCGGACCAGCGGGAGTCTCCCACAATGAGCAGTTCTTC. It specifies CASGPAGVSHNEQFF.

The chain couples TRBV20-1 to TRBJ2-3, with no clear D. Deletions cut 3 bases from V and 1 base from J, with 5 bases between. Germline values: CDR1 DFQATT, CDR2 SNEGSKA (reference sequence). The length of the CDR3 is 12 residues. The CDR3 DNA reads as TGCAGTGCTAGTCCCGGCACAGATACGCAGTATTTT. Its protein is CSASPGTDTQYF.

The J gene is TRBJ1-6, the V gene TRBV14; tentative D call: TRBD1 (5 bases). Between the trimmed V and J ends, which lost 3 bases and 9 bases, there was a span of 12 bases. Looked up from germline, CDR1 is SGHDN and CDR2 is FVKESK. This CDR3 has 14 residues. CDR3 sequence: CASSQGRGISPLHF. In DNA, the CDR3 is TGTGCCAGCAGCCAGGGGAGGGGAATTTCACCCCTCCACTTT.

V is TRBV7-9 and J is TRBJ1-1; D unclear. The CDR3 length is 11 residues. Germline-derived CDR1 and CDR2 are SEHNR and FQNEAQ (reference sequence). Trimming took 2 bases from V and 11 from J, leaving 9 bases between them. In DNA, the CDR3 is TGTGCCAGCAGCTTATTAAGGCGGGCTTTCTTT. Encoded protein: CASSLLRRAFF.

V and J are TRBV30 and TRBJ2-7, with TRBD1 matching 10 bases. Looked up from germline, CDR1 is GTSNPN and CDR2 is SVGIG (reference sequence). Unmatched junction bases numbered 4, after V lost 4 bases and J lost 1 base. The CDR3 consists of 14 residues. DNA of the CDR3: TGTGCCTGGAACCGGGACAGGGGTTCCTACGAGCAGTACTTC. This sequence encodes CAWNRDRGSYEQYF. Drawing the rest from reference TRBV30 and TRBJ2-7, the complete variable domain is SQTIHQWPATLVQPVGSPLSLECTVEGTSNPNLYWYRQAAGRGLQLLFYSVGIGQISSEVPQNLSASRPQDRQFILSSKKLLLSDSGFYLCAWNRDRGSYEQYFGPGTRLTVT.

The chain carries TRBV5-5 and TRBJ2-5; D is possibly TRBD1 or TRBD2 (5 bases each). The CDR3 has 15 residues. CDR1 and CDR2 from the germline V gene are SGHKS and YYEKEE (reference sequence). V gave up 4 bases and J gave up 2 bases, with 15 bases separating them. DNA for the CDR3: TGTGCCAGCAGCCTTGGATGGGGACCTCAAGAGACCCAGTACTTC. This sequence encodes CASSLGWGPQETQYF.

V gene TRBV7-9 combines with J gene TRBJ2-1; D is undetermined. Germline V gene data show CDR1 as SEHNR and CDR2 as FQNEAQ (reference sequence). This CDR3 comprises 16 residues. The V gene lost 3 bases and the J gene lost 2 bases, with 14 bases spanning the gap. Here the CDR3 reads CASSFNAPGPYNEQFF. Written as DNA, the CDR3 is TGTGCCAGCAGCTTCAACGCCCCAGGACCCTACAATGAGCAGTTCTTC.

About this clone itself: The junction does not match germline at one end; this may be a read error. The chain employs TRBV7-7 and TRBJ2-5; no clear D gene. Germline assignment: CDR1 SSHAT and CDR2 FNYEAQ (reference sequence). This CDR3 has 13 amino acids. The CDR3 DNA sequence: TGTGCTAGCAGCTTATGGCCCCAAGAGACCCAGTACTTC. Its translation is CASSLWPQETQYF.

The V call is TRBV5-1, the J call TRBJ2-3; TRBD2 is a possible D gene (6 bases). The CDR3 sequence is 16 residues long. The ends were cut back, 4 bases at V and 2 bases at J, with 17 bases in the middle. From germline, CDR1 is SGHRS and CDR2 YFSETQ. CDR3 coding DNA: TGCGCCAGCAGCCACAGGACTACTTCATTCACAGATACGCAGTATTTT. Its translation: CASSHRTTSFTDTQYF. Full variable domain (outside the CDR3, taken from reference TRBV5-1 and TRBJ2-3): KAGVTQTPRYLIKTRGQQVTLSCSPISGHRSVSWYQQTPGQGLQFLFEYFSETQRNKGNFPGRFSGRQFSNSRSEMNVSTLELGDSALYLCASSHRTTSFTDTQYFGPGTRLTVL.

This chain uses TRBV5-6 with TRBJ2-5; 8 positions agree with TRBD1. The CDR3 covers 14 residues. Trimming took 5 bases from V and 2 from J; bases not matched to a gene: 5. Per the germline V gene, CDR1 is SGHDT and CDR2 is YYEEEE. CDR3: CASSLGQGQETQYF. The CDR3 coding sequence is TGTGCCAGCAGTTTAGGACAGGGTCAAGAGACCCAGTACTTC.

For the CDR3, the DNA is TGTGCCAACCGGGTACAGGGAGAACAGGGTGAAGCTTTCTTT. Translation: CANRVQGEQGEAFF. The chain joins TRBV5-4 to TRBJ1-1; D might be TRBD1 (6 bases). Germline CDR1 reads SGHNT; CDR2 reads YYREEE (reference sequence). This CDR3 region has 14 residues. V was trimmed by 9 bases and J by 7 bases, leaving 22 bases between them. Full variable domain (outside the CDR3, taken from reference TRBV5-4 and TRBJ1-1): ETGVTQSPTHLIKTRGQQVTLRCSSQSGHNTVSWYQQALGQGPQFIFQYYREEENGRGNFPPRFSGLQFPNYSSELNVNALELDDSALYLCANRVQGEQGEAFFGQGTRLTVV.

This chain links TRBV10-3 with TRBJ1-2; 7 bases fit TRBD1. Germline V CDR1 and CDR2: ENHRY, SYGVKD. The CDR3 loop spans 13 amino acids. V gave up 1 base and J gave up 11 bases; unmatched junction bases: 7. The DNA of the CDR3 is TGTGCCATCAGTGAGTTGACAGGGCCGCGTTACACCTTC. Amino acids: CAISELTGPRYTF.

This chain joins TRBV19 and TRBJ2-1; a weak D match, TRBD2 (5 bases). V lost 5 bases, J lost 3 bases, and 14 bases lay in between. The CDR3 contains 15 residues. Germline CDR1 is LNHDA and CDR2 is SQIVND (reference sequence). The CDR3 DNA sequence: TGTGCCAGTAGTCCGCTAGCCCAAAGCTACAATGAGCAGTTCTTC. Amino acids: CASSPLAQSYNEQFF. Drawing the rest from reference TRBV19 and TRBJ2-1, the complete variable domain is DGGITQSPKYLFRKEGQNVTLSCEQNLNHDAMYWYRQDPGQGLRLIYYSQIVNDFQKGDIAEGYSVSREKKESFPLTVTSAQKNPTAFYLCASSPLAQSYNEQFFGPGTRLTVL.

The chain uses TRBV30 and TRBJ2-1; maybe TRBD2 (6 bases). Between the trimmed V and J ends, which lost 0 bases and 5 bases, there was a span of 11 bases. CDR1 and CDR2 from the germline V gene are GTSNPN and SVGIG (reference sequence). The CDR3 contains 14 residues. DNA of the CDR3: TGTGCCTGGAGTGTACGCGGGGCCGACAATGAGCAGTTCTTC. Residues: CAWSVRGADNEQFF.

The rearrangement links TRBV19 to TRBJ1-6, with D possibly TRBD1 on 6 matching bases. Trimming stripped 6 bases from V and 11 bases from J, with 14 bases between. The CDR3 runs 13 residues. Per germline, CDR1 LNHDA and CDR2 SQIVND (reference sequence). CDR3 sequence reads: CASRTGTIAPLHF. In DNA form, the CDR3 reads TGTGCCAGTAGGACAGGAACGATTGCACCCCTCCACTTT.

V usage is TRBV5-5 and J usage is TRBJ2-7; TRBD1 might be the D (6 bases). The CDR3 loop spans 11 amino acids. The germline V and J ends were trimmed by 5 bases and 5 bases, with 8 bases remaining between them. CDR1 SGHKS and CDR2 YYEKEE come from the germline V gene (reference sequence). The CDR3, as DNA: TGTGCCAGCAGGGACAGCCACGAGCAGTACTTC. This codes for CASRDSHEQYF.